This TCR beta chain was obtained from a study of Graves' ophthalmopathy and Graves' hyperthyroidism. Study observations and caveats: For predicting ophthalmopathy progression, the model had 70.59% sensitivity and 72% to 75% specificity.

In this sample, this clonotype turned up many times. Its specificity is unknown. Amplifying from RNA transcripts, the study obtained TCR beta CDR3 regions. An opening RT-PCR round employed HTBI primers and preceded a second-round multiplex PCR. TCRdb independently ran MiXCR on the multiplex PCR reads; one entry per CDR3 protein. The sample holds more than 150,000 distinct CDR3 sequences, 30% to 45% seen once. None of the included patients had other autoimmune diseases, uncontrolled infections, pregnancy or lactation, as these led to exclusion. Symptoms, serum thyroxine and TRAb, thyroid ultrasound, and orbital computed tomography formed the diagnostic basis. The CDR3 is 14 amino acids. Trimming pared 1 base from V and 2 bases from J, leaving 6 bases between.

This chain uses TRBV12-3 or TRBV12-4 with TRBJ1-5; the D gene is possibly TRBD1 (6 bases). Specimen: peripheral blood. The receptor's source is a woman between 40 and 55 years old with Graves' ophthalmopathy. The chain's CDR3 is CASSLGGRNQPQHF. For the CDR3, the DNA is TGTGCCAGCAGTTTAGGGGGGCGCAATCAGCCCCAGCATTTT.